This paragraph reports one TCR beta chain. This clonotype was seen repeatedly, ten times or more. Its antigen remains unidentified. At one boundary the junction diverges from the germline segment, which might be a read error. Sequencing was carried out with an Illumina HiSeq 1500. TCRdb ran its own pipeline on the public reads, namely fastp trimming at Q25 and MiXCR clone calling, and kept in-frame beta chains. Rows are combined by CDR3 protein, so each entry shows the most common genes and DNA. The sample profile shows around 170,000 distinct CDR3 sequences; roughly an eighth of them were found once. The biggest ten clones account for roughly 27% of the sample. The CDR3 has 14 amino acids, counting the end cysteine and phenylalanine. Only the CDR3 part of the read is kept: 42 bases, read in frame from the first base. According to the germline V gene, CDR1 reads SGHRS and CDR2 reads YFSETQ. This sample is drawn from a study of T cell repertoires in cytomegalovirus infection (dated 2019 in TCRdb). Turning to the overall study: Donor HLA type was relevant to the analysis, as public TCR beta signatures indicated carriage of CMV infection together with the matching HLA type.

General conclusions and limits of the study: The ex vivo response was dominated by HLA-C-restricted CMV-specific TCR beta clonotypes, and the single most frequent clonotype in two of eight donors was supplied by these HLA-C-restricted clonotypes. Carriers of CMV infection plus the relevant HLA type were discriminated by the cumulative frequency of public TCR beta family members in the study cohort and in an independent 352-donor cohort.

The chain is assembled from TRBV5-1 and TRBJ1-5; the D region possibly corresponds to TRBD1 (5 bases align). The origin of this receptor is a human donor in good health (CMV status not recorded). Some clones in this sample may be carry-over from other donors' samples. Material: PBMCs. The DNA sequence is given as TGTGCCAGCAGCTTAGAGGGGAACAATCAGCCCCAGCATTTT. Translated, it reads CASSLEGNNQPQHF.